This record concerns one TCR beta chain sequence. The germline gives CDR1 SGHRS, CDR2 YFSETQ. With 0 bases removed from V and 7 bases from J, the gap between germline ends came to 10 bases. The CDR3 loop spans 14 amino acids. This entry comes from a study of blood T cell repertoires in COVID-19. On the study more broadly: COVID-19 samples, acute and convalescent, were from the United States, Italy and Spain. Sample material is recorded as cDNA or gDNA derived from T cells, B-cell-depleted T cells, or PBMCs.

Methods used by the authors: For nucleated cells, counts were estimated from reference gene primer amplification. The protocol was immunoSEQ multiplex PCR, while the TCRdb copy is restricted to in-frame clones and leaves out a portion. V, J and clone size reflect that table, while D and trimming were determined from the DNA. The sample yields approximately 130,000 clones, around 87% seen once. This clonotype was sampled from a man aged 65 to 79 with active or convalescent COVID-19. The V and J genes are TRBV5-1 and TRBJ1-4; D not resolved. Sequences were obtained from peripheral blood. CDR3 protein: CASSLGGISEKLFF. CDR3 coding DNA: TGCGCCAGCAGCTTGGGAGGGATCAGTGAAAAACTGTTTTTT. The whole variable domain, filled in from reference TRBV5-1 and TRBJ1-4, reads KAGVTQTPRYLIKTRGQQVTLSCSPISGHRSVSWYQQTPGQGLQFLFEYFSETQRNKGNFPGRFSGRQFSNSRSEMNVSTLELGDSALYLCASSLGGISEKLFFGSGTQLSVL.